A single T cell receptor beta chain is shown here with its context. The target of this receptor is not known. No base qualities exist here, and no much larger clone lies one base off it. At one collaborating source in Seattle, patients were enrolled during active infection and were followed longitudinally through the course of disease. Collaborating institutions collected whole blood in K2EDTA tubes following their own protocols. For TCRbeta analysis, collaborators shipped samples as frozen whole blood, isolated PBMCs, or DNA extracted from either of those sample types. The immunoSEQ Assay, a bias-controlled multiplex PCR, was used to amplify TCRbeta CDR3 regions from genomic DNA. On the study's bioinformatics: The number of nucleated cells in each sample was estimated from the amplification of reference gene primers within the assay. To quantify the absolute abundance of each unique TCRbeta CDR3 rearrangement, sequence reads were collapsed and filtered. Productive Simpson clonality was computed per sample as the square root of Simpson's diversity index over productive rearrangements. Drawn from immuneACCESS, this table holds only the in-frame rearrangements with V and J called that TCRdb kept. Clones are partly lost; checked studies trace under half to an unresolved V gene and leave the rest unexplained. That table is the source of V, J and clone size, and D and trimming were worked out from the DNA. Recorded for this sample are fewer than 200,000 clones; around 86% of them occurred a single time. The ten largest clones add up to more than 7.5% of the sample.

The data are from a study of blood T cell repertoires in COVID-19 (dated by TCRdb to the early 2020s). Regarding the research as a whole: Samples covering the acute and convalescent phases of COVID-19 were provided by collaborators in the United States, Italy and Spain. The material from the prospective study consisted of cDNA or gDNA derived from T cells, B-cell-depleted T cells, or PBMCs. The dataset comprised deeply sampled blood TCRbeta repertoires from subjects exposed to, actively infected with, or recovered from COVID-19. A freely available public database, intended as a resource for researchers studying the immune response to SARS-CoV-2, is where the repertoires were released. The samples were drawn from two sources: the first 160 participants of the ongoing ImmuneRACE study, and about 1,300 subjects contributed by 6 global collaborators. Nearly every sample came with metadata listing a de-identified subject ID, COVID-19 status, age in years and sex. HLA class I and class II types, where available, came from metadata supplied by the sample provider rather than from assay-based typing. The paper as a whole reports these results and caveats: The amount of clinical and demographic metadata varied by source and participant and was provided uncurated.

The source of this sequence is a woman aged 70 to 79 with COVID-19, enrolled during active disease. Sequencing input: peripheral blood.

CDR3 loop: CASSVKAGERQDTQYF. The nucleotide sequence reads TGTGCCAGCAGCGTAAAAGCGGGAGAACGTCAAGATACGCAGTATTTT. The chain couples TRBV9 to TRBJ2-3; 8 central nucleotides agree with TRBD2. The germline V end is reduced by 1 base and the J end by 5 bases; junction bases left unmatched: 9. For CDR1 and CDR2, the germline V gene lists SGDLS and YYNGEE. There are 16 amino acids in the CDR3, from cysteine to phenylalanine inclusive. The read is trimmed to its CDR3 DNA, 48 bases read in frame from base 1.